This T cell receptor beta chain came from a study of T cell changes during pregnancy in multiple sclerosis. A word on this clone: At the DNA level, this CDR3 is encoded by other sequences in the same sample as well.

Trimming pared 3 bases from V and 5 bases from J, leaving 11 bases between. The CDR3 contains 14 residues. The germline V gene has CDR1 KGHSH and CDR2 LQKENI. The table came from immunoSEQ multiplex PCR; TCRdb's copy has only in-frame clones and leaves some out. The sample contains some 44,000 clones, 85% to 95% of which appear only once. This specimen was CD4+ T cells from peripheral blood mononuclear cells, taken in the third trimester of pregnancy. The origin of this receptor is a female donor with multiple sclerosis, enrolled in a pregnancy study. The chain couples TRBV18 to TRBJ2-1; D is uncertain. The CDR3 loop reads CASSPLTRNNEQFF. The CDR3 DNA follows: TGTGCCAGCTCACCTTTAACCAGAAACAATGAGCAGTTCTTC.